The entry below gives a single T cell receptor (beta chain) sequence along with its context. The record originates from a study of CD8+ T cells in alopecia areata. Study overall: Dosing with tofacitinib proceeded for 6 to 18 months, followed by 6 months off drug.

The germline V gene has CDR1 MGHRA and CDR2 YSYEKL. The CDR3 contains 13 residues. Trimming shortened V by 1 base and J by 3 bases, and 7 bases separated the two germline ends. Researchers gathered lesional scalp punch biopsies and peripheral blood from patients with alopecia areata. Extracted RNA was reverse transcribed into cDNA, the sequencing template. Profiled with immunoSEQ multiplex PCR; TCRdb holds only in-frame clones, not every one. The table shows around 140,000 clones, with about 87% occurring only once. Here the sequenced sample was CD8+ T cells sorted from blood, taken at week 0. This clonotype was obtained from a human donor with alopecia areata. The chain combines TRBV4-1 with TRBJ2-7, with TRBD2 as a possible D gene (6 bases). CDR3 DNA: TGCGCCAGCAGCCAAGGGGGGGACTACGAGCAGTACTTC. Its protein product is CASSQGGDYEQYF.